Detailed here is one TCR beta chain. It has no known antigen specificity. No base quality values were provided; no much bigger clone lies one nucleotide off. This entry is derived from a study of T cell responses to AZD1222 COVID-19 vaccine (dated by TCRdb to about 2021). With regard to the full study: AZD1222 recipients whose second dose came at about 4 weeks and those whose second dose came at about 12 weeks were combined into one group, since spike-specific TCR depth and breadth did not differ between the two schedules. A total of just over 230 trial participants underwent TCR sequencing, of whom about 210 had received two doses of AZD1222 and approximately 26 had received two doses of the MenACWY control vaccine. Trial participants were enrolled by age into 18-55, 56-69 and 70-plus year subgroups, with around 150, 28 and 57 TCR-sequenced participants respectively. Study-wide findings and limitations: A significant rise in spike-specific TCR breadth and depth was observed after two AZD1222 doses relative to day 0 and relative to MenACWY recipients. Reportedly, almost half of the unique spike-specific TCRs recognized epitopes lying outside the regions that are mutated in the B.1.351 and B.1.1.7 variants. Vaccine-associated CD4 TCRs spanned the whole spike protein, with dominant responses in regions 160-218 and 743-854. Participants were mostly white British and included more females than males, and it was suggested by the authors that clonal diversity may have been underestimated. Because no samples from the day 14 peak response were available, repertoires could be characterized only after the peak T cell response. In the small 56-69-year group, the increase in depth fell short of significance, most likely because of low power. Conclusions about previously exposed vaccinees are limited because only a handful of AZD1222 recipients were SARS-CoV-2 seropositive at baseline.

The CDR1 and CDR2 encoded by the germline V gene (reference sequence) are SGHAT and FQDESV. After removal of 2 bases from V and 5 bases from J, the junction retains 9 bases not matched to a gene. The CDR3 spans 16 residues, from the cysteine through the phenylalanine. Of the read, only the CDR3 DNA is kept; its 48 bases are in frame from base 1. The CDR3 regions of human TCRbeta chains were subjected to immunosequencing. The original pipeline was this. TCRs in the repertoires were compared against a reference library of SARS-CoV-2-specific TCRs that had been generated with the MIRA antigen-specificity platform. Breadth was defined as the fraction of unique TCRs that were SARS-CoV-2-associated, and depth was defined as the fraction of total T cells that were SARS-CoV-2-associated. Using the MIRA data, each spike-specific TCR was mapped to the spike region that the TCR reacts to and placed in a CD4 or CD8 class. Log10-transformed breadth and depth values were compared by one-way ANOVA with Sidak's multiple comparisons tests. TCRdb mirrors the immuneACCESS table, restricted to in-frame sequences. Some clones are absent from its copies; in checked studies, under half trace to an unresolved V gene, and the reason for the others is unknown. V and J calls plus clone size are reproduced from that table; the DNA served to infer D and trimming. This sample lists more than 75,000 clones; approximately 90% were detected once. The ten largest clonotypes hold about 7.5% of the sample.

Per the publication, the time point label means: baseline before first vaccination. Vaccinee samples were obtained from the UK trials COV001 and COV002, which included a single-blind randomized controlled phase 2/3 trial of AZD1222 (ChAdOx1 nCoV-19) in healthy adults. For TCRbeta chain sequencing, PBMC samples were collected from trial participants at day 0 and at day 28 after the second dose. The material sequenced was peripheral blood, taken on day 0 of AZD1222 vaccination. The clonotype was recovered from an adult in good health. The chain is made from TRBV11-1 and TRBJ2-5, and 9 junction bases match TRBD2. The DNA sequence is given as TGTGCCAGCAGCTTACTAGGCCTAGCGGGGATGGAGACCCAGTACTTC. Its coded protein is CASSLLGLAGMETQYF.